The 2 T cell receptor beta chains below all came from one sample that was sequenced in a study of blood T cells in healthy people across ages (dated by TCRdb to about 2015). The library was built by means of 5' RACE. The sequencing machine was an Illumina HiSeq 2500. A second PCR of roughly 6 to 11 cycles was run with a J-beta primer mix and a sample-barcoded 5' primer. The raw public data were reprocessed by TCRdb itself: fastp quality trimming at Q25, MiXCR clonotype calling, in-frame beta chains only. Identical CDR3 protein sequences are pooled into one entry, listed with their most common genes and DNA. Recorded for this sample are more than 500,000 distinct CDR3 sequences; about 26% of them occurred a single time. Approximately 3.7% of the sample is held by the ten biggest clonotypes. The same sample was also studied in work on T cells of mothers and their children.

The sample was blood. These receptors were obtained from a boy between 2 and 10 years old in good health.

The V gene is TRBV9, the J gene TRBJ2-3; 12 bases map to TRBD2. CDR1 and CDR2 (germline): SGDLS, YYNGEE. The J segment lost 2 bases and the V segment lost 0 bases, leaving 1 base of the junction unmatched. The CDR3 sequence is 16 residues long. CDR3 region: CASSVASGGVTDTQYF. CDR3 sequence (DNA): TGTGCCAGCAGCGTAGCTAGCGGGGGGGTCACAGATACGCAGTATTTT.

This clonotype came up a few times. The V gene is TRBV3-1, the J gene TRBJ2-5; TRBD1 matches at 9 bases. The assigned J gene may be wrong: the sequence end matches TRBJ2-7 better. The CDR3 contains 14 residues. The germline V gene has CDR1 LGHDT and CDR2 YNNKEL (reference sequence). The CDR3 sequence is CASSQRDRDYEQYF. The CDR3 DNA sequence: TGTGCCAGCAGCCAAAGGGACAGGGACTACGAGCAGTACTTC.